This TCR beta chain came from a study of blood T cells in healthy people across ages. Overall study: Template switching captured about one barcoded beta molecule per two T cells. General study points: With unsorted PBMCs, a conclusive comparison of naive versus antigen-experienced cells was not possible.

The CDR3 is made up of 11 amino acids. Germline V gene data show CDR1 as DFQATT and CDR2 as SNEGSKA (reference sequence). The V segment lost 5 bases and the J segment 8 bases; nucleotides outside the gene matches: 3. Through a sample-barcoded 5' primer and a J-beta primer mix, a second PCR was run for roughly 6 to 11 cycles. MiXCR was run by TCRdb on the 5' RACE reads, yielding one entry per CDR3 protein. Found here are 1.5 million to 2 million distinct CDR3 sequences, about 35% of them singletons; the top ten hold 11%. A word on this clonotype: Antigen unknown.

The sequenced sample consisted of blood. The sequence was obtained from a woman aged 25 to 45 in good health. The V gene is TRBV20-1, the J gene TRBJ1-2; TRBD1 matches 9 bases. The CDR3 protein is CSALDRGGYTF. DNA of the CDR3: TGCAGTGCTCTGGACAGGGGCGGCTACACCTTC.